This T cell receptor beta chain is drawn from a study of T cell responses to AZD1222 COVID-19 vaccine (dated by TCRdb to 2020 to 2023). Concerning the study at large: AZD1222 recipients with second doses at about 4 weeks or about 12 weeks were pooled, because spike-specific TCR depth and breadth did not differ between schedules. TCR sequencing covered more than 230 trial participants: 207 given two doses of AZD1222 and 26 given two doses of MenACWY control vaccine. Trial participants were enrolled by age into 18-55, 56-69 and 70-plus year subgroups, with approximately 150, 28 and 58 TCR-sequenced participants respectively. What the work shows at the level of the full study, not this receptor alone: Conclusions about previously exposed vaccinees were limited because only 5 or 6 AZD1222 recipients were SARS-CoV-2 seropositive at baseline. After two AZD1222 doses, both the breadth and the depth of spike-specific TCRs were significantly higher than at day 0 and than in MenACWY recipients. Because no day 14 peak-response samples were available, the repertoires could be characterized only after the peak T cell response. Nearly half of unique spike-specific TCRs reportedly recognized epitopes outside regions mutated in the B.1.351 and B.1.1.7 variants. The vaccine-associated CD4 TCRs covered the entire spike protein, and the dominant responses fell in regions 160-218 and 743-854. Most participants were white British and females outnumbered males, and the authors suggested that clonal diversity may have been underestimated. The 56-69-year group was small, and its depth increase did not reach significance, likely because of low power.

On this clone: What this receptor recognizes is not known. Per-nucleotide qualities are absent, and no much larger clonotype sits a single base away.

The time point label for this specimen denotes: baseline before first vaccination. The vaccinee samples were drawn from two UK trials, COV001 and COV002, one of which was a single-blind randomized controlled phase 2/3 trial testing AZD1222 (ChAdOx1 nCoV-19) in healthy adults. For TCRbeta chain sequencing, PBMC samples were collected from trial participants at day 0 and at day 28 after the second dose. The CDR3 regions of human TCRbeta chains were subjected to immunosequencing. Per the source publication's procedure: Repertoire TCRs were matched against a reference library of SARS-CoV-2-specific TCRs generated with the MIRA antigen-specificity platform. Breadth was defined as the fraction of unique TCRs that were SARS-CoV-2-associated, and depth was defined as the fraction of total T cells that were SARS-CoV-2-associated. Using the MIRA data, each spike-specific TCR was mapped to the spike region that the TCR reacts to and placed in a CD4 or CD8 class. Log10-transformed breadth and depth values were compared by one-way ANOVA with Sidak's multiple comparisons tests. TCRdb obtained this table from immuneACCESS and retained in-frame rearrangements with V and J assigned. These tables miss some clones; where compared with another copy, unresolved V genes account for less than half of the shortfall, and the remainder is unexplained. D and trimming come from the DNA, and the V and J calls and clone size come from that table. The sample table shows 240,000 or so clones, and 85% to 95% are seen once. Clones ranked in the top ten supply 0.5% to 0.65% of the sample.

V drops 6 bases and J drops 1 base, leaving 15 bases in between. The CDR3, from cysteine to phenylalanine, totals 15 residues. Only the CDR3 portion is preserved as DNA: 45 bases, with reading frame beginning at the first base. Reading the germline V gene (reference sequence) gives CDR1 SEHNR and CDR2 FQNEAQ. The material was peripheral blood, obtained on day 0 of AZD1222 vaccination. The receptor chain draws on TRBV7-9 and TRBJ1-1, with the identity of the D gene unclear. The source of this sequence is an adult in good health. The CDR3 has the sequence CASSFHIGGNTEAFF. Read as DNA, the sequence is TGTGCCAGCAGTTTCCACATAGGAGGGAACACTGAAGCTTTCTTT.